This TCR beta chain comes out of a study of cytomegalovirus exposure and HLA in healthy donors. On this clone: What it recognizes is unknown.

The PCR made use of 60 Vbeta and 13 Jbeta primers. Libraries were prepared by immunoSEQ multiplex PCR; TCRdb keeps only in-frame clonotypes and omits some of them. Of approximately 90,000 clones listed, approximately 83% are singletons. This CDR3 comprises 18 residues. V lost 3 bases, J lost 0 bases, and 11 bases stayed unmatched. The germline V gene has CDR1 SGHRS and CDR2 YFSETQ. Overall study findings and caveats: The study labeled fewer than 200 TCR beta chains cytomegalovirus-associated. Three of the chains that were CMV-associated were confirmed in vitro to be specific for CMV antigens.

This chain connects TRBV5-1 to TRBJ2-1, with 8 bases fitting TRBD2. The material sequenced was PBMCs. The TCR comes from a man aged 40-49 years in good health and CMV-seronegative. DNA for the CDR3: TGCGCCAGCAGCTCCCGGGGGGGTCGGCAAGGCTCCTACAATGAGCAGTTCTTC. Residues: CASSSRGGRQGSYNEQFF.